This T cell receptor (beta chain) was sequenced for a study of T-cell memory formation after mild COVID-19. Each CDR3 protein is one row after TCRdb ran MiXCR on the 5' RACE reads. In the table there are around 99,000 distinct CDR3 sequences, 14% of which are singletons. Concerning this clonotype: This clone may be a read error of a much larger clone one base away.

CDR1 is SQVTM and CDR2 is ANQGSEA in the germline V gene. The CDR3 runs 14 residues. V shed 7 bases and J 1 base; nucleotides not matched to a gene: 6. V is TRBV29-1 and J is TRBJ2-1; 8 bases fit TRBD2. The sample comprised PBMCs or a T cell subset sorted from them (not recorded which). The source of this sequence is a man between 18 and 35 years old who had mild COVID-19 (a few samples of this study predate the infection). Cell type and time point are not known. This CDR3 is CSATTSGSYNEQFF. The DNA of the CDR3 is TGCAGCGCCACCACTAGCGGATCCTACAATGAGCAGTTCTTC.